The 13 T cell receptor beta chains below all came from one sample that was sequenced in a study of cytomegalovirus exposure and HLA in healthy donors (dated by TCRdb to the late 2010s). The method was the immunoSEQ multiplex PCR assay. The multiplex PCR relied on a mix of 60 forward primers for TCR Vbeta segments and 13 reverse primers for TCR Jbeta segments. TCRdb mirrors the immuneACCESS table, restricted to in-frame sequences. Some clones are absent from its copies; in checked studies, under half trace to an unresolved V gene, and the reason for the others is unknown. This sample's table lists over 100,000 clones. The leading ten clones occupy about 1.5% of the sample. The material sequenced was PBMCs. The receptors shown here come from a woman aged 40 to 50 in good health and CMV-seropositive.

A word on this clone: Other DNA sequences in this sample translate to the same CDR3. This chain links TRBV19 with TRBJ2-7; 8 bases fit TRBD1. After removal of 3 bases from V and 1 base from J, the junction contained 2 bases not matched to a gene. Germline V lookup: CDR1 LNHDA, CDR2 SQIVND (reference sequence). The CDR3 runs 14 residues. DNA of the CDR3: TGTGCCAGTAGTATGGGGACAGGATCCTACGAGCAGTACTTC. As protein: CASSMGTGSYEQYF.

The CDR3 DNA reads TGCGCCAGCAGCTTGGCCGACAGGGGCGATGAGCAGTTCTTC. Encoded protein: CASSLADRGDEQFF. The chain combines TRBV5-1 with TRBJ2-1; 8 bases agree with TRBD1. The CDR3 is 14 residues long. The germline gives CDR1 SGHRS, CDR2 YFSETQ. Trimming took 0 bases from V and 8 from J; bases not matched to a gene: 4.

This chain joins TRBV9 and TRBJ1-2; D is perhaps TRBD1 (5 bases). V dropped 4 bases and J dropped 6 bases, with 13 bases sitting between them. The length of the CDR3 is 13 residues. Germline V CDR1 and CDR2: SGDLS, YYNGEE. CDR3: CASSPRQYHGYTF. The CDR3 DNA sequence: TGTGCCAGCAGCCCGAGACAGTACCATGGCTACACCTTC.

The chain uses TRBV4-1 and TRBJ2-5; 11 bases align to TRBD1. The trim removed 2 bases at V and 4 bases at J, leaving 6 bases unmatched. The CDR3 sequence is 16 residues long. CDR1 MGHRA and CDR2 YSYEKL come from the germline V gene. CDR3 residues: CASSQTPGQGAETQYF. CDR3 nucleotides: TGCGCCAGCAGCCAAACCCCTGGACAGGGGGCAGAGACCCAGTACTTC.

CDR3 amino acids: CASSYSTGQQDTQYF. CDR3 bases: TGTGCCAGCAGTTACTCGACGGGACAACAAGATACGCAGTATTTT. The V call is TRBV6-5, the J call TRBJ2-3; a weak D match, TRBD1 (6 bases). This CDR3 contains 15 residues. V shed 0 bases and J shed 5 bases, with 12 bases lying between them. The germline gives CDR1 MNHEY, CDR2 SVGAGI.

V gene TRBV6-5 combines with J gene TRBJ2-3; possible D gene TRBD1, 6 bases. V lost 6 bases, J lost 4 bases, and 14 bases lay in between. The V gene's germline CDR1 is MNHEY and CDR2 SVGAGI. CDR3 size: 14 residues. For the CDR3, the DNA is TGTGCCAGCAGACAGGGATTAGTGGCAGATACGCAGTATTTT. This translates into CASRQGLVADTQYF.

A note on this clone: Germline is not matched at one junction end, which may reflect a read error. The chain is built from TRBV27 and TRBJ2-7; 11 bases line up with TRBD2. This CDR3 region has 17 residues. The germline gives CDR1 MNHEY, CDR2 SMNVEV (reference sequence). Here the CDR3 DNA reads TGTGCCAGCGGTTTGGCTAGCGGGAGGCCTAGCTCCTACGAGCAGTACTTC. Protein product: CASGLASGRPSSYEQYF.

The chain recombines TRBV28 with TRBJ2-1, with 12 bases identical to TRBD2. The CDR3 is made up of 16 amino acids. CDR1 and CDR2 (germline): MDHEN, SYDVKM. The trim removed 2 bases at V and 8 bases at J, leaving 7 bases unmatched. The chain's CDR3 is CASSLPTSGRPYEQFF. The CDR3 DNA reads as TGTGCCAGCAGTTTACCGACTAGCGGGAGACCGTATGAGCAGTTCTTC.

The rearrangement uses TRBV11-2 and TRBJ2-5, with 11 bases matching TRBD2. The junction had 9 bases not matched to a gene; V was cut back by 5 bases and J by 1 base. CDR1 and CDR2 (germline): SGHAT, FQNNGV. CDR3 length equals 17 residues. CDR3 sequence: CASSRPGLADFQETQYF. The CDR3 DNA follows: TGTGCCAGCAGCCGACCGGGACTAGCGGATTTCCAAGAGACCCAGTACTTC. The whole variable domain, remainder taken from reference TRBV11-2 and TRBJ2-5, is EAGVAQSPRYKIIEKRQSVAFWCNPISGHATLYWYQQILGQGPKLLIQFQNNGVVDDSQLPKDRFSAERLKGVDSTLKIQPAKLEDSAVYLCASSRPGLADFQETQYFGPGTRLLVL.

The chain couples TRBV4-1 to TRBJ1-4; D remains unclear. Trimming took 1 base from V and 0 from J, leaving 6 bases between them. The germline gives CDR1 MGHRA, CDR2 YSYEKL. This CDR3 has 15 amino acids. The CDR3: CASSQVSTTNEKLFF. The CDR3, as DNA: TGCGCCAGCAGCCAAGTTAGCACAACTAATGAAAAACTGTTTTTT.

The chain is built from TRBV5-1 and TRBJ1-3; D uncertain. The CDR3 sequence is 13 residues long. V was shortened by 3 bases and J by 4 bases, with 8 bases between the two germline ends. Germline V gene lookup returns CDR1 SGHRS and CDR2 YFSETQ. The chain's CDR3 is CASSSTTGNTIYF. CDR3 coding DNA: TGCGCCAGCAGCTCCACTACCGGAAACACCATATATTTT.

The V gene is TRBV7-3, the J gene TRBJ2-5, with a possible D match to TRBD1 (6 bases). Germline assignment: CDR1 SGHTA and CDR2 FQGTGA. This CDR3 has 16 amino acids. V lost 0 bases and J lost 1, with 12 bases in between. The CDR3 DNA reads as TGTGCCAGCAGCTTAACGGGGGCGGCCTTCCAAGAGACCCAGTACTTC. Its translation is CASSLTGAAFQETQYF.

The gene calls are TRBV19 and TRBJ1-2; D remains ambiguous. Trimming removed 7 bases from V and 2 bases from J, with 11 bases in between. CDR1 is LNHDA, CDR2 SQIVND, per germline (reference sequence). The CDR3 is made up of 13 amino acids. The chain's CDR3 is CASIAESNYGYTF. The DNA for the CDR3 is TGTGCCAGTATCGCCGAGTCGAACTATGGCTACACCTTC.